This TCR beta chain was documented in a study of shared clonotypes between healthy human individuals. Overall study: Ranging from 18 to 49 in age, donors were two women and a few men.

Concerning this clone: Its antigen is currently unknown.

Replicate PCRs for sorted subsets used roughly 200 ng DNA; this equaled tens of thousands of T cell genomes. Repertoires were generated with immunoSEQ multiplex PCR, while TCRdb's copy carries only in-frame clones and drops some. This sample has some 1.5 million clones; 95% to 99% occur once, and the top ten carry around 0.47%. Study conclusions and caveats: Generation probability values for non-shared clonotypes were lower than those for clonotypes shared by all four donors. Researchers sampled blood only, noting tissue repertoires likely differ.

This CDR3 spans 13 amino acids. The germline V and J ends were trimmed by 7 bases and 4 bases, with 10 bases remaining between them. CDR1 and CDR2 (germline): SEHNR, FQNEAQ (reference sequence). This chain links TRBV7-9 with TRBJ2-2; perhaps TRBD1 as D (5 bases). The sequencing input was naive CD4+ T cells sorted from blood. The subset was: CD45RA+ positively selected. The clonotype comes from a man aged 25-45 years in good health. The chain's CDR3 is CASNQGFTGELFF. The CDR3 DNA follows: TGTGCCAGCAACCAGGGATTCACCGGGGAGCTGTTTTTT.